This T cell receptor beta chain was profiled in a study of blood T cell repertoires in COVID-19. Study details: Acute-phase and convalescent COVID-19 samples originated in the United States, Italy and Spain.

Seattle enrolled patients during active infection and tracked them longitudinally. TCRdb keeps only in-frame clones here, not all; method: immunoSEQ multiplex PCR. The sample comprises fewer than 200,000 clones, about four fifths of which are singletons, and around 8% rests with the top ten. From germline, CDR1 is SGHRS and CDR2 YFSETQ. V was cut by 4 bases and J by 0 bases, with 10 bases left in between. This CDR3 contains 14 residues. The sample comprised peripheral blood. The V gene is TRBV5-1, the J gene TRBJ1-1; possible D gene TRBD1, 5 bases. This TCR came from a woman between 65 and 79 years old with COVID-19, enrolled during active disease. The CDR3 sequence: CASSRGGMNTEAFF. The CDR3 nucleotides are TGCGCCAGCAGCCGGGGGGGAATGAACACTGAAGCTTTCTTT. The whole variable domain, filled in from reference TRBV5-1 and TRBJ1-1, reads KAGVTQTPRYLIKTRGQQVTLSCSPISGHRSVSWYQQTPGQGLQFLFEYFSETQRNKGNFPGRFSGRQFSNSRSEMNVSTLELGDSALYLCASSRGGMNTEAFFGQGTRLTVV.